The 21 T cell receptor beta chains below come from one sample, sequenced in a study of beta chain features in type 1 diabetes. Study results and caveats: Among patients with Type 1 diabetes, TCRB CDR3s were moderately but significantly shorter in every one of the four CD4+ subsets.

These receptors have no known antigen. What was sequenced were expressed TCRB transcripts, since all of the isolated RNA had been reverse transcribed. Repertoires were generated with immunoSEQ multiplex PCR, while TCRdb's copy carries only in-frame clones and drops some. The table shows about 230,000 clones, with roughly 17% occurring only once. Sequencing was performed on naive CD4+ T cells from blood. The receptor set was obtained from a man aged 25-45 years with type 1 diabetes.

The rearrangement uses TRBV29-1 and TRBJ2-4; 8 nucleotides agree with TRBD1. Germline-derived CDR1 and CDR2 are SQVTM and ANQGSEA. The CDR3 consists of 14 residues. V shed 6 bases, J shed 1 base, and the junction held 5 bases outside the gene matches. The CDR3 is CSVVTGVAKNIQYF. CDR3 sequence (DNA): TGCAGCGTGGTGACAGGGGTGGCCAAAAACATTCAGTACTTC.

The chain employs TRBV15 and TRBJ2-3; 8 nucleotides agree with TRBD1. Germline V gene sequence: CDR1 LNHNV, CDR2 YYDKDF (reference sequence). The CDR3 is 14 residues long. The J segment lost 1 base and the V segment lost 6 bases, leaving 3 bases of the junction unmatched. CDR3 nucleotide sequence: TGTGCCACCAGTACGACAGGGGGCACAGATACGCAGTATTTT. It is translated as CATSTTGGTDTQYF.

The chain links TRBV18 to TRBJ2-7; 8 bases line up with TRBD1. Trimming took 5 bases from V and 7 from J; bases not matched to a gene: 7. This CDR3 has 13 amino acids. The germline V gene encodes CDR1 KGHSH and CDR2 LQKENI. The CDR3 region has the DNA TGTGCCAGCTCATCGGGACAGGTTACAGAGCAGTACTTC. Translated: CASSSGQVTEQYF.

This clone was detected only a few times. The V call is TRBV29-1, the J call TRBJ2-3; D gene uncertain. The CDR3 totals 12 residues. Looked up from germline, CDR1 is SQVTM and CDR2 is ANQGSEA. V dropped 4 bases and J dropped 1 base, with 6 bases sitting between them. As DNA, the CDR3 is TGCAGCGTTGTTCAGGGCACAGATACGCAGTATTTT. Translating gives CSVVQGTDTQYF.

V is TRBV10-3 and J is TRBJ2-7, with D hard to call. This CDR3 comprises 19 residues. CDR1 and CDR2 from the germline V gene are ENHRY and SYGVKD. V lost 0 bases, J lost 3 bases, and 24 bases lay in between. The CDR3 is CAISESKVIASQAGYEQYF. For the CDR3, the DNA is TGTGCCATCAGTGAGTCGAAAGTAATCGCGTCCCAGGCCGGCTACGAGCAGTACTTC.

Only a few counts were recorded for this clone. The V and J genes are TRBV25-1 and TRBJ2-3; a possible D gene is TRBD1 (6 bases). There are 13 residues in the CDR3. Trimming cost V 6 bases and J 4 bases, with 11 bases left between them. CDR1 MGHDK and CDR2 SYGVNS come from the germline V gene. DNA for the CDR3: TGTGCCAGCAGGACAGGTGGCGCAGATACGCAGTATTTT. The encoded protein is CASRTGGADTQYF.

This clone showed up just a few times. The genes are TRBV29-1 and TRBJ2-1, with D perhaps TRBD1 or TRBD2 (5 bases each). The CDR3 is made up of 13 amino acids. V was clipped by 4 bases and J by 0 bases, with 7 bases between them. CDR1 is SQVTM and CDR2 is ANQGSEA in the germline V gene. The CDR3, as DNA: TGCAGCGTTGCAGGGACCTCCTACAATGAGCAGTTCTTC. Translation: CSVAGTSYNEQFF.

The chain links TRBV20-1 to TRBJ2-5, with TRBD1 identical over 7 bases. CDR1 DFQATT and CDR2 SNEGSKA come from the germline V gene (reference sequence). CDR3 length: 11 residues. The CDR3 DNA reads TGCAGCTTTAGGGGGCGAGAGACCCAGTACTTC. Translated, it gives CSFRGRETQYF.

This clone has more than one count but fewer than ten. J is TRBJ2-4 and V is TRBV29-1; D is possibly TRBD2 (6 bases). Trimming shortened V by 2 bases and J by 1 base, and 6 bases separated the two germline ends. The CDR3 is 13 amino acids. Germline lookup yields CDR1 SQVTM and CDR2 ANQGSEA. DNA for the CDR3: TGCAGCGTTGAACGGGAGGCCAAAAACATTCAGTACTTC. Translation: CSVEREAKNIQYF. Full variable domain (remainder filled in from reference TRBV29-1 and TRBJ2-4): SAVISQKPSRDICQRGTSLTIQCQVDSQVTMMFWYRQQPGQSLTLIATANQGSEATYESGFVIDKFPISRPNLTFSTLTVSNMSPEDSSIYLCSVEREAKNIQYFGAGTRLSVL.

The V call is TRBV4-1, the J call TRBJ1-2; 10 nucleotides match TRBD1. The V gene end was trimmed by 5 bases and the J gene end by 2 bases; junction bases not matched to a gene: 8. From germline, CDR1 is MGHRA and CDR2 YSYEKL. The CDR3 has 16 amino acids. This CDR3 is CASSKTLTGGNYGYTF. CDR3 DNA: TGCGCCAGCAGCAAGACCTTGACAGGGGGCAACTATGGCTACACCTTC.

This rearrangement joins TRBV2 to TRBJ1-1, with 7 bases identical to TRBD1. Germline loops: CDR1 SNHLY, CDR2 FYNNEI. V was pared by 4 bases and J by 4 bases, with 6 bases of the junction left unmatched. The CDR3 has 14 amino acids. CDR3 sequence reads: CASSARDRTTEAFF. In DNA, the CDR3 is TGTGCCAGCAGTGCGAGGGACAGAACCACTGAAGCTTTCTTT.

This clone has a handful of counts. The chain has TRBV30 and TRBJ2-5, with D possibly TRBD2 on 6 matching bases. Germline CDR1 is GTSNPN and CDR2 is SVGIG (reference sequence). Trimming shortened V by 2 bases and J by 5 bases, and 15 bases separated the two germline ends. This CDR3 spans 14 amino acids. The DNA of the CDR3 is TGTGCCTGGAGTAGGGACCGACTAGTGGAGACCCAGTACTTC. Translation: CAWSRDRLVETQYF.

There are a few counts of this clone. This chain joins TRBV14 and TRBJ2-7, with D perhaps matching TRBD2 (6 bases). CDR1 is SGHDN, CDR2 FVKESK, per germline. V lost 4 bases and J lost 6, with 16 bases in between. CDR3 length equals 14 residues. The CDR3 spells CASSLPGGALEQYF. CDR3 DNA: TGTGCCAGCAGCCTCCCCGGCGGGGCCCTCGAGCAGTACTTC.

The CDR3, as DNA: TGTGCCAGCCGACGGACAGGGAACGAGCAGTACTTC. Amino acids: CASRRTGNEQYF. This chain connects TRBV2 to TRBJ2-7, with TRBD1 matching 8 bases. This CDR3 spans 12 amino acids. Trimming removed 8 bases from V and 5 bases from J; junction bases left unmatched: 5. Germline lookup yields CDR1 SNHLY and CDR2 FYNNEI.

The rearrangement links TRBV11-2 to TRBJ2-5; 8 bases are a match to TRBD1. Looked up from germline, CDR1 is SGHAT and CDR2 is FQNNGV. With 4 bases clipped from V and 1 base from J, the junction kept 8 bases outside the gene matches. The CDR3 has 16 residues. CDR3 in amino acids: CASSSLTGDIQETQYF. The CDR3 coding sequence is TGTGCCAGCAGCTCCTTGACAGGGGACATCCAAGAGACCCAGTACTTC.

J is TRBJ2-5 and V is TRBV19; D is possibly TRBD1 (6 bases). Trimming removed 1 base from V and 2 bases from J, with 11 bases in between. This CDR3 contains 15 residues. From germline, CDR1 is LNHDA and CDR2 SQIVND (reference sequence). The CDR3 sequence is CASSIGQAIQETQYF. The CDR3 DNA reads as TGTGCCAGTAGTATAGGACAGGCCATACAAGAGACCCAGTACTTC.

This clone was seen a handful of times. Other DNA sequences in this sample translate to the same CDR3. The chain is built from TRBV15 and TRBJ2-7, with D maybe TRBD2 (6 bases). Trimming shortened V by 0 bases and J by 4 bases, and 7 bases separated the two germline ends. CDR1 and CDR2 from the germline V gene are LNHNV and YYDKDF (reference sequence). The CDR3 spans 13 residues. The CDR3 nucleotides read TGTGCCACCAGCAGAGATCGGGGGTACGAGCAGTACTTC. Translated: CATSRDRGYEQYF.

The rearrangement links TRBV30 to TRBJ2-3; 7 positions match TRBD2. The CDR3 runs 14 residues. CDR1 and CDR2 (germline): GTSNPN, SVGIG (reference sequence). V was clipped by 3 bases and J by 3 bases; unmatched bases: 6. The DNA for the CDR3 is TGTGCCTGGAGGTCGACGGGAGGTACAGATACGCAGTATTTT. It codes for CAWRSTGGTDTQYF.

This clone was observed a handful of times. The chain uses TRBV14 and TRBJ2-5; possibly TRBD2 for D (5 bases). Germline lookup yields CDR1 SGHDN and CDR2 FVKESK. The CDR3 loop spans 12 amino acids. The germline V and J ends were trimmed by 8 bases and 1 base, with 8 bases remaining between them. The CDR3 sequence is CASGSGQETQYF. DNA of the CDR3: TGTGCCAGCGGGAGTGGCCAAGAGACCCAGTACTTC.

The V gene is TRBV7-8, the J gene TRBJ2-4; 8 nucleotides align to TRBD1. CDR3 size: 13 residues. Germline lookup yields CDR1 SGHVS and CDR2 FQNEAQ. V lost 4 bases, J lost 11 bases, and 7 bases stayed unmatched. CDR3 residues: CASSYDRGGLQYF. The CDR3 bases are TGTGCCAGCAGCTACGACAGGGGAGGCCTTCAGTACTTC.

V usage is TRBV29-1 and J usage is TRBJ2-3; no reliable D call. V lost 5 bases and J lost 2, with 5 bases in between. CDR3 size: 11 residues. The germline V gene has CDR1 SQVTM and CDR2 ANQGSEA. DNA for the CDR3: TGCAGCGTTACATACACAGATACGCAGTATTTT. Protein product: CSVTYTDTQYF.